The 11 T cell receptor beta chains below all came from one sample that was sequenced in a study of cytotoxic CD8 clonotypes in ibrutinib-treated CLL. The repertoire was sequenced with immunoSEQ multiplex PCR; TCRdb's copy has only in-frame clones and lacks some. In the table there are fewer than 70,000 clones, over 60% of which are singletons. The sample was PBMCs, taken after 12 months of ibrutinib treatment. All receptors derive from a human donor with chronic lymphocytic leukemia.

The J gene is TRBJ2-3, the V gene TRBV9; D not resolved. V shed 0 bases and J shed 5 bases, with 13 bases lying between them. This CDR3 spans 15 amino acids. The germline V gene encodes CDR1 SGDLS and CDR2 YYNGEE. CDR3 in amino acids: CASSVGNSNKDTQYF. The CDR3 region has the DNA TGTGCCAGCAGCGTAGGCAACTCCAACAAAGATACGCAGTATTTT.

The chain joins TRBV2 to TRBJ2-1; D may be TRBD1 or TRBD2 (5 bases each). CDR3 length equals 14 residues. Germline assignment: CDR1 SNHLY and CDR2 FYNNEI. The V end was cut by 6 bases, the J end by 2 bases, with 11 bases between. The CDR3 DNA sequence: TGTGCCAGCAGCCGGGGCGGACCCTACAATGAGCAGTTCTTC. Translated, it gives CASSRGGPYNEQFF.

V gene TRBV15 combines with J gene TRBJ2-3; D remains ambiguous. Trimming shortened V by 0 bases and J by 4 bases, and 5 bases separated the two germline ends. CDR3 length equals 13 residues. From germline, CDR1 is LNHNV and CDR2 YYDKDF (reference sequence). In nucleotides, the CDR3 is TGTGCCACCAGCAGAGAGTTGGCAGATACGCAGTATTTT. As protein: CATSRELADTQYF.

The J gene is TRBJ2-3, the V gene TRBV11-2; D may be TRBD2 (5 bases). V gave up 4 bases and J gave up 6 bases, with 23 bases separating them. The CDR3 extends over 17 amino acids. The V gene's germline CDR1 is SGHAT and CDR2 FQNNGV. CDR3 amino acids: CASSSPLGSNLGDTQYF. CDR3 nucleotides: TGTGCCAGCAGCTCTCCACTAGGAAGTAACCTGGGGGATACGCAGTATTTT.

The chain links TRBV6-1 to TRBJ2-2, with a weak D call TRBD1 (6 bases). Trimming removed 7 bases at V and 3 bases at J, with 15 bases between. The CDR3 sequence is 15 residues long. Germline loops: CDR1 MNHNS, CDR2 SASEGT. Written as DNA, the CDR3 is TGTGCCAGCAAGGACCAGCCAGGGGACACCGGGGAGCTGTTTTTT. It specifies CASKDQPGDTGELFF.

The chain joins TRBV6-5 to TRBJ2-5, with a weak D call TRBD1 (6 bases). The CDR3 is made up of 13 amino acids. Trimming removed 7 bases at V and 2 bases at J, with 11 bases between. Germline-derived CDR1 and CDR2 are MNHEY and SVGAGI. The CDR3: CASTGQTQETQYF. The CDR3 DNA is TGTGCCAGCACCGGACAGACACAAGAGACCCAGTACTTC.

This clone is a singleton in its sample. The V and J genes are TRBV5-4 and TRBJ1-1, with 9 bases identical to TRBD1. The V segment lost 2 bases and the J segment 3 bases; nucleotides outside the gene matches: 5. There are 15 residues in the CDR3. The germline V gene encodes CDR1 SGHNT and CDR2 YYREEE (reference sequence). CDR3 region: CASSFWDRADTEAFF. The CDR3 region has the DNA TGTGCCAGCAGCTTTTGGGACAGGGCGGACACTGAAGCTTTCTTT.

V and J are TRBV7-6 and TRBJ2-7; D perhaps matches TRBD2 (5 bases). There are 14 residues in the CDR3. The germline gives CDR1 SGHVS, CDR2 FNYEAQ. Trimming took off 3 bases at V and 2 bases at J, with 11 bases between the two ends. CDR3 in DNA: TGTGCCAGCAGCTTGTCCAGCGGACCCTACGAGCAGTACTTC. It translates to CASSLSSGPYEQYF.

This chain links TRBV28 with TRBJ2-7; D may be TRBD1 or TRBD2 (6 bases each). The V gene's germline CDR1 is MDHEN and CDR2 SYDVKM. The CDR3 consists of 13 residues. Trimming left V 6 bases short and J 7 bases short, with 16 bases between. CDR3 DNA sequence: TGTGCCAGCAGCGACCCGGGGGCGGGAGAGCAGTACTTC. Translating gives CASSDPGAGEQYF.

The chain is built from TRBV28 and TRBJ2-7; a weak D match, TRBD2 (5 bases). This CDR3 is 12 amino acids long. With 7 bases removed from V and 5 bases from J, the gap between germline ends came to 12 bases. CDR1 MDHEN and CDR2 SYDVKM come from the germline V gene. The CDR3 region has the DNA TGTGCCAGCACCGTCGGGCGGGACGAGCAGTACTTC. Its protein product is CASTVGRDEQYF.

The gene calls are TRBV6-1 and TRBJ1-5; the match to TRBD1 covers 8 bases. The CDR3 is 18 amino acids. Germline CDR1 reads MNHNS; CDR2 reads SASEGT. The V and J ends lost 4 bases and 0 bases, in that order; junction bases with no gene match: 11. CDR3 sequence (DNA): TGTGCCAGCAGTGGCCGACAGGGGCTGATATATAGCAATCAGCCCCAGCATTTT. Translated: CASSGRQGLIYSNQPQHF.